This T cell receptor beta chain comes out of a study of blood T cell repertoires in COVID-19. Losses at the gene ends were 5 bases for V and 0 bases for J; bases not matched to a gene: 9. The CDR3 totals 16 residues. The germline V gene has CDR1 MNHEY and CDR2 SMNVEV (reference sequence). Clones were sequenced by immunoSEQ multiplex PCR, and TCRdb holds only the in-frame ones, with some missing. The sample shows roughly 190,000 clones, approximately 81% of them seen only once. The sample comprised peripheral blood. This clonotype was obtained from a human donor in a cohort sampled during active COVID-19. The genes are TRBV27 and TRBJ2-7; TRBD2 matches 8 bases. CDR3 in DNA: TGTGCCAGCAGTCCTCGGGGCGGGAGGACCTCCTACGAGCAGTACTTC. Its translation is CASSPRGGRTSYEQYF.